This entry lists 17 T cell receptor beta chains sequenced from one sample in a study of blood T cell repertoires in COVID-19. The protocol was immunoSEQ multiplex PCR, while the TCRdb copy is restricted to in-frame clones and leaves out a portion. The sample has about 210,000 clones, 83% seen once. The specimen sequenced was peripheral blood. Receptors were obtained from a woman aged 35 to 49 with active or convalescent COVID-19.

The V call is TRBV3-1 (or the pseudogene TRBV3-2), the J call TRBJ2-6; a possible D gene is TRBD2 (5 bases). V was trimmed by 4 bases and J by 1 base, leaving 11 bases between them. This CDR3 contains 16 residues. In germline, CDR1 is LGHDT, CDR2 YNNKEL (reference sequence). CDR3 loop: CASSRELVSGANVLTF. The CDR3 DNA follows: TGTGCCAGCAGCCGAGAACTAGTTTCTGGGGCCAACGTCCTGACTTTC.

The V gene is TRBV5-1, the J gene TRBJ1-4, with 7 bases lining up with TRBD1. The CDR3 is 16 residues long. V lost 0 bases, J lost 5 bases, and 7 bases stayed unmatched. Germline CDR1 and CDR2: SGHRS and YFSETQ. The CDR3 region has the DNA TGCGCCAGCAGCTTGGCCCAGGGACAGCCGAATGAAAAACTGTTTTTT. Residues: CASSLAQGQPNEKLFF.

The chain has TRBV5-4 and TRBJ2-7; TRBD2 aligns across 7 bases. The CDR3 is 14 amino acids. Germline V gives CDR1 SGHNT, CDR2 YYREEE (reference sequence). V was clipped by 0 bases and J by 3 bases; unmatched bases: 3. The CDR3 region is CASSLATGGYEQYF. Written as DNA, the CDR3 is TGTGCCAGCAGCTTGGCCACGGGAGGCTACGAGCAGTACTTC.

This CDR3 reads CASSLPAKEQGAGETQYF. The CDR3 DNA is TGCGCCAGCAGCTTGCCAGCGAAGGAACAGGGGGCCGGAGAGACCCAGTACTTC. This chain links TRBV5-1 with TRBJ2-5; the match to TRBD1 covers 9 bases. Germline values: CDR1 SGHRS, CDR2 YFSETQ. The CDR3 consists of 18 residues. The junction had 14 bases not matched to a gene; V was cut back by 1 base and J by 4 bases.

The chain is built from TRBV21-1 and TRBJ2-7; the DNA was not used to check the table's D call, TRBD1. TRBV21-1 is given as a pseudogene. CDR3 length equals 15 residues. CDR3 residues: CASSKRRQISYEQYF. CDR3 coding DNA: TGTGCCAGCAGCAAACGGCGACAGATCTCCTACGAGCAGTACTTC.

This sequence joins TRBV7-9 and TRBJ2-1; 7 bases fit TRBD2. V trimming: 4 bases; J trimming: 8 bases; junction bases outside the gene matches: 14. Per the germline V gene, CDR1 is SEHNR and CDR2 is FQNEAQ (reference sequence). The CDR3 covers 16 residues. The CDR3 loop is CASSSRGGLINDEQFF. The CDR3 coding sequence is TGTGCCAGCAGCTCCCGCGGGGGACTTATTAACGATGAGCAGTTCTTC. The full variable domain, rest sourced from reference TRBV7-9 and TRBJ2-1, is DTGVSQNPRHKITKRGQNVTFRCDPISEHNRLYWYRQTLGQGPEFLTYFQNEAQLEKSRLLSDRFSAERPKGSFSTLEIQRTEQGDSAMYLCASSSRGGLINDEQFFGPGTRLTVL.

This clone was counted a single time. CDR3 DNA: TGTGCCAGTAGTGTACGACAGGGTCCCATCTACGAGCAGTACTTC. Translated: CASSVRQGPIYEQYF. The chain couples TRBV19 to TRBJ2-7, with 7 bases that match TRBD1. The germline V gene encodes CDR1 LNHDA and CDR2 SQIVND (reference sequence). Trimming at V came to 5 bases and at J to 3 bases, leaving 10 bases not matched to a gene. The CDR3 length is 15 residues. Together with reference TRBV19 and TRBJ2-7, the CDR3 gives the full variable domain: DGGITQSPKYLFRKEGQNVTLSCEQNLNHDAMYWYRQDPGQGLRLIYYSQIVNDFQKGDIAEGYSVSREKKESFPLTVTSAQKNPTAFYLCASSVRQGPIYEQYFGPGTRLTVT.

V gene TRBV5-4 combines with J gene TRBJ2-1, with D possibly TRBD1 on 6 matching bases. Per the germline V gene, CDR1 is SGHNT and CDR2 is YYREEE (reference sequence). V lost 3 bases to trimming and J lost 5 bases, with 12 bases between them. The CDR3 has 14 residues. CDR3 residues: CASSWARDNNEQFF. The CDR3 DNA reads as TGTGCCAGCAGCTGGGCTAGGGACAACAATGAGCAGTTCTTC.

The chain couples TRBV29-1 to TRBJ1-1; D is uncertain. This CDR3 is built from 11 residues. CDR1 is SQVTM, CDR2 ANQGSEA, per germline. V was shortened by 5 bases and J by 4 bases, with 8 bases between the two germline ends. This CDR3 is CSVLRSTEAFF. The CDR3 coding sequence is TGCAGCGTTCTAAGAAGCACTGAAGCTTTCTTT.

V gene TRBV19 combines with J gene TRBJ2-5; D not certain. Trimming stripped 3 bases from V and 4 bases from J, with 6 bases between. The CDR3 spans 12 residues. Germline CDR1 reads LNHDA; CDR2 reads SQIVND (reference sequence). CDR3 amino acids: CASSISGETQYF. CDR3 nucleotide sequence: TGTGCCAGTAGTATTTCCGGAGAGACCCAGTACTTC.

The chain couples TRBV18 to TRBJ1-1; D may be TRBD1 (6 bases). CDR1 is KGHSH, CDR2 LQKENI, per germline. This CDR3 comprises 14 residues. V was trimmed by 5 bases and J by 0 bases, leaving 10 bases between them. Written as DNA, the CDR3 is TGTGCCAGCTCAGCGGACAGCATGAACACTGAAGCTTTCTTT. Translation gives CASSADSMNTEAFF.

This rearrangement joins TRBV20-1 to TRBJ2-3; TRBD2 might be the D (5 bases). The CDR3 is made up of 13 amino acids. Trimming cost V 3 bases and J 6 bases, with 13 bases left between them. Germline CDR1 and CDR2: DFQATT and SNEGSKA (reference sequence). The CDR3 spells CSASPDTGDTQYF. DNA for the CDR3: TGCAGTGCTAGTCCTGATACGGGGGATACGCAGTATTTT.

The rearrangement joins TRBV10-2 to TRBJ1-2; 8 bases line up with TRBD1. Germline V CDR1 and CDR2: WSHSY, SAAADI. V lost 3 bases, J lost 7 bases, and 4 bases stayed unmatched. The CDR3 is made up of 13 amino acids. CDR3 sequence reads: CASSEGQGGGYTF. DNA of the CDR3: TGCGCCAGCAGTGAAGGACAGGGAGGTGGCTACACCTTC.

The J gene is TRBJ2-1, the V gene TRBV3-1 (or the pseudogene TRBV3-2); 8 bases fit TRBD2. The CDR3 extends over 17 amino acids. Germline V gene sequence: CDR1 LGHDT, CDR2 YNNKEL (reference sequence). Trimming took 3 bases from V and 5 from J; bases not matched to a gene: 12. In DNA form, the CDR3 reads TGTGCCAGCAGCCAGCCCACCGGGACTAGTTTCCACAATGAGCAGTTCTTC. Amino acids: CASSQPTGTSFHNEQFF.

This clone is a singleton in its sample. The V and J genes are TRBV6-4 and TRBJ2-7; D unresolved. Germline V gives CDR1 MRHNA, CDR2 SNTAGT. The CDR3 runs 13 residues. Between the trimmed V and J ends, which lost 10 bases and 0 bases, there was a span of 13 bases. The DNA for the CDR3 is TGTGCCACAGGCTTACGGCACTCCTACGAGCAGTACTTC. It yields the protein CATGLRHSYEQYF.

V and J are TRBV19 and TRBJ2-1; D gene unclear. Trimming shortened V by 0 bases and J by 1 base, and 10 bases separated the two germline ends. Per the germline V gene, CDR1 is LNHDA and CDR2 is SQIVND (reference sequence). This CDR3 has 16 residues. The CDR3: CASSIDLTKSYNEQFF. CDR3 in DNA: TGTGCCAGTAGTATAGATCTAACGAAATCCTACAATGAGCAGTTCTTC.

The chain's CDR3 is CASSSLAGGTNTQYF. CDR3 sequence (DNA): TGTGCCAGCAGTTCGCTAGCGGGGGGGACAAATACGCAGTATTTT. The chain uses TRBV6-5 and TRBJ2-3; 12 bases match TRBD2. Per germline, CDR1 MNHEY and CDR2 SVGAGI. The junction had 6 bases not matched to a gene; V was cut back by 4 bases and J by 7 bases. The CDR3 contains 15 residues.